These 20 T cell receptor beta chains were sequenced from one sample in a study of cytomegalovirus exposure and HLA in healthy donors. The primer mix had 60 Vbeta and 13 Jbeta primers. Method: immunoSEQ multiplex PCR; TCRdb's copy keeps in-frame clones and lacks some. There are a few hundred thousand clones in the sample; about 81% occur only once, and 8% lies in the top ten. Sequencing was carried out using PBMCs. The source is an older woman in good health and CMV-seropositive.

V and J are TRBV4-1 and TRBJ2-5, with 7 bases aligning to TRBD1. The J call may not be correct, given that the DNA end is closer to TRBJ2-7. The CDR3 sequence is 15 residues long. Germline V CDR1 and CDR2: MGHRA, YSYEKL. The CDR3 region is CASTTRQGQPYEQYF. The CDR3 DNA reads TGCGCCAGCACCACCAGACAGGGTCAACCCTACGAGCAGTACTTC.

This clone has just a few counts. The rearrangement uses TRBV5-1 and TRBJ1-2, with 7 bases lining up with TRBD1. Trimming at V came to 4 bases and at J to 1 base, leaving 10 bases not matched to a gene. In germline, CDR1 is SGHRS, CDR2 YFSETQ. The CDR3 covers 16 residues. The CDR3 loop reads CASSAGTVWDNYGYTF. CDR3 nucleotide sequence: TGCGCCAGCAGCGCCGGGACAGTGTGGGATAACTATGGCTACACCTTC. The full variable domain, completed using reference TRBV5-1 and TRBJ1-2, is KAGVTQTPRYLIKTRGQQVTLSCSPISGHRSVSWYQQTPGQGLQFLFEYFSETQRNKGNFPGRFSGRQFSNSRSEMNVSTLELGDSALYLCASSAGTVWDNYGYTFGSGTRLTVV.

The chain employs TRBV5-6 and TRBJ2-1, with TRBD1 matching 8 bases. This CDR3 is built from 16 residues. V lost 4 bases and J lost 4; bases outside the gene matches: 10. Germline V gene lookup returns CDR1 SGHDT and CDR2 YYEEEE. CDR3 residues: CASSQPFGTGYNEQFF. CDR3 sequence (DNA): TGTGCCAGCAGCCAACCTTTCGGGACAGGATACAATGAGCAGTTCTTC.

The rearrangement uses TRBV19 and TRBJ2-5; TRBD1 might be the D (5 bases). Trimming took 3 bases from V and 0 from J, leaving 8 bases between them. Germline CDR1 is LNHDA and CDR2 is SQIVND (reference sequence). The CDR3 is 14 amino acids. The CDR3 here is CASSMGRYQETQYF. DNA for the CDR3: TGTGCCAGTAGTATGGGGCGGTACCAAGAGACCCAGTACTTC.

The chain employs TRBV6-5 and TRBJ1-2; 7 nucleotides line up with TRBD1. V was clipped by 5 bases and J by 1 base; unmatched bases: 7. The V gene's germline CDR1 is MNHEY and CDR2 SVGAGI. The CDR3 covers 15 residues. Here the CDR3 reads CASSRETGNNYGYTF. CDR3 coding DNA: TGTGCCAGCAGTAGAGAGACAGGGAATAACTATGGCTACACCTTC.

V usage is TRBV5-1 and J usage is TRBJ1-2; D uncertain. V lost 2 bases to trimming and J lost 0 bases, with 8 bases between them. The CDR3 spans 14 residues. The germline gives CDR1 SGHRS, CDR2 YFSETQ. CDR3 coding DNA: TGCGCCAGCAGCTTTTATAGCGCTAACTATGGCTACACCTTC. This gives the protein CASSFYSANYGYTF.

The CDR3 region is CASSTKGTGVTYEQYF. CDR3 DNA: TGTGCCAGCAGCACAAAGGGGACAGGGGTAACCTACGAGCAGTACTTC. The V and J genes are TRBV7-2 and TRBJ2-7, with 10 bases matching TRBD1. V shed 5 bases, J shed 2 bases, and the junction held 9 bases outside the gene matches. The CDR3 contains 16 residues. CDR1 SGHTA and CDR2 FQGNSA come from the germline V gene.

The chain has TRBV6-6 and TRBJ2-4; TRBD2 aligns across 8 bases. CDR3 length: 16 residues. The germline gives CDR1 MNHNY, CDR2 SVGAGI (reference sequence). V trimming: 0 bases; J trimming: 3 bases; junction bases outside the gene matches: 4. This chain's CDR3 is CASSYSAGGDKNIQYF. The CDR3 DNA reads TGTGCCAGCAGTTACTCCGCGGGAGGCGACAAAAACATTCAGTACTTC.

This clone was found once. This rearrangement joins TRBV9 to TRBJ2-3; TRBD1 matches at 7 bases. Germline V lookup: CDR1 SGDLS, CDR2 YYNGEE. The ends lost 4 bases at V and 4 bases at J; junction bases unmatched: 3. The CDR3 is 13 residues long. CDR3 protein: CASSTDRPDTQYF. Here the CDR3 DNA reads TGTGCCAGCAGCACGGACAGGCCAGATACGCAGTATTTT.

This sequence joins TRBV29-1 and TRBJ2-1, with D perhaps TRBD1 (5 bases). The CDR3 is made up of 14 amino acids. The germline V gene encodes CDR1 SQVTM and CDR2 ANQGSEA. Trimming cost V 7 bases and J 8 bases, with 21 bases left between them. The CDR3 is CSAHGALESYEQFF. DNA for the CDR3: TGCAGCGCCCATGGGGCATTGGAGTCCTATGAGCAGTTCTTC.

The chain uses TRBV15 and TRBJ2-7; D call uncertain. Trimming took 1 base from V and 0 from J, leaving 7 bases between them. In germline, CDR1 is LNHNV, CDR2 YYDKDF (reference sequence). The CDR3 length is 14 residues. The CDR3 bases are TGTGCCACCAGCAGAGCACTGTTCTCCTACGAGCAGTACTTC. Protein product: CATSRALFSYEQYF.

This rearrangement joins TRBV28 to TRBJ1-5, with D unresolved. V gave up 6 bases and J gave up 2 bases, with 11 bases separating them. CDR1 and CDR2 from the germline V gene are MDHEN and SYDVKM. The CDR3 length is 14 residues. The CDR3 region has the DNA TGTGCCAGCAGCCTGTACTCCGGCAATCAGCCCCAGCATTTT. Translation: CASSLYSGNQPQHF.

The chain recombines TRBV7-6 with TRBJ2-1, with 8 bases lining up with TRBD2. This CDR3 has 17 amino acids. J lost 3 bases, V lost 5 bases, and 12 bases had no gene match. The germline gives CDR1 SGHVS, CDR2 FNYEAQ. The CDR3 reads CASSATPYSGNYNEQFF. The CDR3 nucleotides read TGTGCCAGCAGCGCAACACCATATAGCGGGAACTACAATGAGCAGTTCTTC.

The chain carries TRBV7-2 and TRBJ2-1; possible D gene TRBD1, 5 bases. In germline, CDR1 is SGHTA, CDR2 FQGNSA. This CDR3 spans 15 amino acids. The V and J ends lost 6 bases and 4 bases respectively, with 16 bases between them. The chain's CDR3 is CASSQTHRSYNEQFF. The CDR3 DNA sequence: TGTGCCAGCAGTCAAACCCACAGGTCTTACAATGAGCAGTTCTTC.

The chain links TRBV27 to TRBJ1-5; the match to TRBD1 covers 7 bases. The CDR3 contains 14 residues. Trimming cost V 2 bases and J 4 bases; bases outside gene matches: 2. The germline V gene encodes CDR1 MNHEY and CDR2 SMNVEV (reference sequence). CDR3 sequence (DNA): TGTGCCAGCAGTTTAGGGGACAGTAATCAGCCCCAGCATTTT. Translation gives CASSLGDSNQPQHF.

The rearrangement uses TRBV11-2 and TRBJ2-1; D gene uncertain. This CDR3 contains 11 residues. V was clipped by 8 bases and J by 8 bases, with 10 bases between them. CDR1 and CDR2 (germline): SGHAT, FQNNGV. The CDR3 region is CASSGSDEQFF. DNA of the CDR3: TGTGCCAGCTCCGGGTCTGATGAGCAGTTCTTC.

This clone showed up just a few times. The V and J genes are TRBV7-9 and TRBJ1-2; 7 positions agree with TRBD1. V lost 1 base and J lost 4; bases outside the gene matches: 3. The CDR3 spans 14 residues. Germline V gene data show CDR1 as SEHNR and CDR2 as FQNEAQ (reference sequence). The CDR3 reads CASSLVSGGYGYTF. The DNA of the CDR3 is TGTGCCAGCAGCTTAGTGTCAGGGGGCTATGGCTACACCTTC.

This sequence joins TRBV5-6 and TRBJ1-5, with 9 bases lining up with TRBD1. V shed 2 bases, J shed 7 bases, and the junction held 4 bases outside the gene matches. CDR1 is SGHDT and CDR2 is YYEEEE in the germline V gene. The CDR3 runs to 14 residues. CDR3 nucleotide sequence: TGTGCCAGCAGCTTCGGACAGGGGTGGCAGCCCCAGCATTTT. Translated: CASSFGQGWQPQHF.

The chain has TRBV6-5 and TRBJ1-1; D not resolved. With 2 bases removed from V and 1 base from J, the gap between germline ends came to 8 bases. This CDR3 spans 14 amino acids. The V gene's germline CDR1 is MNHEY and CDR2 SVGAGI. The CDR3 loop reads CASSYQRSNTEAFF. CDR3 nucleotide sequence: TGTGCCAGCAGTTACCAACGGTCGAACACTGAAGCTTTCTTT.

This rearrangement joins TRBV2 to TRBJ2-7, with 8 bases identical to TRBD1. Per the germline V gene, CDR1 is SNHLY and CDR2 is FYNNEI. After removal of 4 bases from V and 4 bases from J, the junction contained 9 bases not matched to a gene. The CDR3 loop spans 15 amino acids. CDR3 region: CASSALQGARYEQYF. The DNA for the CDR3 is TGTGCCAGCAGTGCTCTGCAGGGGGCTAGGTACGAGCAGTACTTC.